The subject of this entry is one TCR beta chain. TCRdb's table, derived via immunoSEQ multiplex PCR, lists solely in-frame clones and lacks some. The sample holds roughly 90,000 clones, about nine tenths seen once. The data stem from a study of blood T cell repertoires in COVID-19. Study context: Sample material is recorded as cDNA or gDNA derived from T cells, B-cell-depleted T cells, or PBMCs.

Between the trimmed V and J ends, which lost 9 bases and 5 bases, there was a span of 17 bases. The CDR3 sequence is 14 residues long. The germline gives CDR1 KGHSH, CDR2 LQKENI. The chain combines TRBV18 with TRBJ2-1; possibly TRBD2 for D (5 bases). The sequencing input was peripheral blood. This receptor was obtained from a man aged 50-60 years with acute or convalescent COVID-19. The CDR3 nucleotides are TGTGCCAGACGTAGTATGGAGAGGGACAATGAGCAGTTCTTC. This sequence encodes CARRSMERDNEQFF.